The TCR beta chain under discussion was sequenced for a study of T-cell memory formation after mild COVID-19. Study context: The TCR clusters were mostly specific to one donor. Study-level points and caveats: There was no confirmation that second-wave clones peaking on day 37 were SARS-CoV-2 specific.

The table lists this clonotype with many counts. Its antigen is as yet unknown. The length of the CDR3 is 12 residues. The germline V and J ends were trimmed by 0 bases and 6 bases, with 4 bases remaining between them. The germline CDR1 and CDR2 sequences are LNHNV and YYDKDF (reference sequence). 5'RACE with constant-segment primers yielded barcoded, UMI-tagged TCR alpha and TCR beta cDNA libraries. TCRdb re-derived calls from the 5' RACE reads in MiXCR, one entry per CDR3 protein. The sample contains over 300,000 distinct CDR3 sequences, roughly 20% of which appear only once. This sequence joins TRBV15 and TRBJ2-3, with no clear D. This receptor was identified in a man between 18 and 35 years old who had mild COVID-19 (a few samples of this study predate the infection). Cell type and time point are not known. The sample taken for sequencing was PBMCs or a T cell subset sorted from them (not recorded which). CDR3 loop: CATSRDQDTQYF. Here the CDR3 DNA reads TGTGCCACCAGCAGAGATCAGGATACGCAGTATTTT.